A selection of T cell receptor beta chains follows, all from one sample in a study of blood T cell repertoires in COVID-19. Clones were sequenced by immunoSEQ multiplex PCR, and TCRdb holds only the in-frame ones, with some missing. The data contain 200,000 to 250,000 clones, roughly nine tenths of them singletons. Sequences were obtained from peripheral blood. Every receptor here comes from a woman younger than 35 who had recovered from COVID-19. CDR3s include the opening cysteine and the closing phenylalanine or tryptophan. Fields, in order: clone size, J gene, D gene, V gene, CDR3 protein, CDR3 DNA. The D gene is left open where the match is weak. The size of a clone is reported for some rows only, either as once, few or many, or as a class for expanded clones.

>-|TRBJ1-1|-|TRBV5-1
CASSSLGTNADTEAFF
TGCGCCAGCAGCTCCCTTGGGACAAATGCGGACACTGAAGCTTTCTTT
>-|TRBJ1-2|-|TRBV7-2
CASSFMGRGDGYTF
TGTGCCAGCAGCTTTATGGGGCGGGGGGATGGCTACACCTTC
>-|TRBJ1-3|TRBD1|TRBV19
CASRTTGVGNTIYF
TGTGCCAGCAGAACGACAGGGGTTGGAAACACCATATATTTT
>-|TRBJ1-1|TRBD1|TRBV19
CASSIGQGATEAFF
TGTGCCAGTAGTATAGGACAGGGGGCGACTGAAGCTTTCTTT
>-|TRBJ2-7|TRBD1|TRBV5-8
CASSLGTGIYEQYF
TGTGCCAGCAGTTTAGGGACAGGGATCTACGAGCAGTACTTC
>-|TRBJ2-7|-|TRBV30
CAYFDGSSYEQYF
TGTGCCTATTTCGACGGGAGCTCCTACGAGCAGTACTTC
>-|TRBJ1-6|TRBD1|TRBV7-2
CASSSGQGASSPLHF
TGTGCCAGCAGCTCTGGACAGGGGGCGAGTTCACCCCTCCACTTT
>-|TRBJ1-1|-|TRBV19
CASSTARGTEAFF
TGTGCCAGTAGCACCGCAAGGGGCACTGAAGCTTTCTTT
>few|TRBJ2-7|-|TRBV27
CASSLGLTYEQYF
TGTGCCAGCAGTTTAGGGCTGACCTACGAGCAGTACTTC
>-|TRBJ2-1|-|TRBV19
CASGGGNEQFF
TGTGCCAGTGGTGGCGGCAATGAGCAGTTCTTC
>-|TRBJ2-3|-|TRBV7-3
CASSPTGLPLDTQYF
TGTGCCAGCAGCCCAACCGGACTCCCTTTGGATACGCAGTATTTT
>-|TRBJ1-4|-|TRBV4-1
CASSQDRRQNEKLFF
TGCGCCAGCAGCCAAGATCGGAGACAGAATGAAAAACTGTTTTTT
>-|TRBJ1-3|-|TRBV12-3/TRBV12-4
CASRRVPGNTIYF
TGTGCCAGTAGACGGGTCCCTGGAAACACCATATATTTT
>-|TRBJ2-1|TRBD2|TRBV15
CATSSSSGSIEQFF
TGTGCCACCAGCAGCTCTAGCGGGAGTATTGAGCAGTTCTTC
>-|TRBJ2-1|-|TRBV2
CASSVGQGTGNEQFF
TGTGCCAGCAGTGTCGGGCAGGGAACAGGGAATGAGCAGTTCTTC
>-|TRBJ1-3|TRBD1|TRBV9
CASSETGGNTIYF
TGTGCCAGCAGCGAAACAGGGGGTAACACCATATATTTT
>once|TRBJ2-3|-|TRBV2
CASSDVGSGTDTQYF
TGTGCCAGCAGTGATGTCGGGAGTGGGACAGATACGCAGTATTTT
>-|TRBJ2-3|TRBD2|TRBV5-4
CASSFLAASTDTQYF
TGTGCCAGCAGCTTCCTAGCGGCTAGCACAGATACGCAGTATTTT
>few|TRBJ2-5|TRBD2|TRBV5-1
CASSLSGRMETQYF
TGCGCCAGCAGCTTGAGCGGGAGGATGGAGACCCAGTACTTC
>-|TRBJ2-5|TRBD1|TRBV18
CASSPQGQGRKTQYF
TGTGCCAGCTCACCACAAGGACAGGGGAGGAAGACCCAGTACTTC
>once|TRBJ1-5|-|TRBV12-3/TRBV12-4
CASSFRRDQPQHF
TGTGCCAGCAGTTTTCGGAGGGATCAGCCCCAGCATTTT
>-|TRBJ2-2|TRBD2|TRBV19
CASSIAMGLAGGDGELFF
TGTGCCAGTAGTATAGCCATGGGACTAGCGGGAGGAGACGGGGAGCTGTTTTTT
>-|TRBJ1-1|-|TRBV5-1
CASSYTGFNTEAFF
TGCGCCAGCAGCTACACAGGGTTTAACACTGAAGCTTTCTTT
>once|TRBJ2-1|-|TRBV6-1
CASSEREGYNEQFF
TGTGCCAGCAGTGAGCGGGAAGGTTACAATGAGCAGTTCTTC
>-|TRBJ2-7|TRBD2|TRBV27
CASSLSGNPYEQYF
TGTGCCAGCAGTTTAAGCGGGAACCCCTACGAGCAGTACTTC
>-|TRBJ1-1|-|TRBV27
CASSFSDSLMNTEAFF
TGTGCCAGCAGTTTCTCAGACAGCCTCATGAACACTGAAGCTTTCTTT
>-|TRBJ2-3|-|TRBV7-3
CASSSSSVRTDTQYF
TGTGCCAGCAGCTCCTCGAGTGTACGCACAGATACGCAGTATTTT
>-|TRBJ1-1|-|TRBV5-1
CASSLRQAGAEAFF
TGCGCCAGCAGCTTGCGACAAGCCGGGGCTGAAGCTTTCTTT
>-|TRBJ1-5|TRBD1|TRBV19
CASSIRGRNQPQHF
TGTGCCAGTAGTATCAGGGGGCGGAATCAGCCCCAGCATTTT
>-|TRBJ1-2|TRBD1|TRBV27
CASSLGQGGDGYTF
TGTGCCAGCAGTTTAGGACAGGGGGGCGATGGCTACACCTTC
>-|TRBJ2-1|TRBD2|TRBV6-6
CASSYVLAGWDNEQFF
TGTGCCAGCAGTTACGTTTTAGCGGGATGGGACAATGAGCAGTTCTTC
>-|TRBJ1-4|-|TRBV6-5
CASSPGHATNEKLFF
TGTGCCAGCAGTCCAGGACACGCAACTAATGAAAAACTGTTTTTT
>-|TRBJ2-1|TRBD1|TRBV24-1
CATSDPGQAYNEQFF
TGTGCCACCAGTGACCCGGGACAGGCGTACAATGAGCAGTTCTTC
>-|TRBJ2-7|-|TRBV6-1
CASSEVRGEQYF
TGTGCCAGCAGTGAAGTCAGGGGCGAGCAGTACTTC
>-|TRBJ2-3|TRBD2|TRBV7-7
CASSLEGTSGDTQYF
TGTGCCAGCAGCTTAGAAGGGACTAGCGGGGATACGCAGTATTTT
>-|TRBJ1-6|-|TRBV28
CASSLWRGGALLGTLHF
TGTGCCAGCAGTTTATGGAGAGGGGGGGCGCTTTTGGGCACCCTCCACTTT
>-|TRBJ1-6|-|TRBV12-3/TRBV12-4
CASSRLNNSPLHF
TGTGCCAGCAGTAGACTTAATAATTCACCCCTCCACTTT
>once|TRBJ1-4|-|TRBV10-3
CAMMVRFNEKLFF
TGTGCCATGATGGTCAGGTTTAATGAAAAACTGTTTTTT
>-|TRBJ1-5|TRBD1|TRBV5-5
CASSFGQGGRGNQPQHF
TGTGCCAGCAGCTTTGGACAGGGCGGTCGGGGCAATCAGCCCCAGCATTTT
>-|TRBJ2-1|TRBD1|TRBV11-3
CASSETPGQGPGGDEQFF
TGTGCCAGCAGCGAAACCCCTGGACAGGGACCGGGTGGGGATGAGCAGTTCTTC
>-|TRBJ1-4|-|TRBV4-3
CASGGPVDEKLFF
TGCGCCAGCGGCGGCCCGGTGGATGAAAAACTGTTTTTT
>-|TRBJ1-2|TRBD1|TRBV18
CASLDRGNGYTF
TGTGCCAGCCTTGACAGGGGGAATGGCTACACCTTC
>few|TRBJ2-7|-|TRBV9
CASSAGFSYEQYF
TGTGCCAGCAGCGCGGGGTTCTCCTACGAGCAGTACTTC
>-|TRBJ2-1|TRBD2|TRBV27
CASSLSTSGNYWNEQFF
TGTGCCAGCAGTTTATCCACTAGCGGGAATTACTGGAATGAGCAGTTCTTC
>-|TRBJ2-3|-|TRBV7-3
CASSSPPDTQYF
TGTGCCAGCAGCTCTCCCCCGGATACGCAGTATTTT
>few|TRBJ2-2|TRBD1|TRBV18
CASSPTRQGRTGELFF
TGTGCCAGCTCACCCACTCGACAGGGGAGAACCGGGGAGCTGTTTTTT
>-|TRBJ2-5|-|TRBV2
CASSRGAQETQYF
TGTGCCAGCAGCCGTGGGGCACAAGAGACCCAGTACTTC
>-|TRBJ2-3|TRBD2|TRBV27
CASSLLAAYSTDTQYF
TGTGCCAGCAGCCTACTAGCGGCCTATAGCACAGATACGCAGTATTTT
>-|TRBJ2-7|TRBD1|TRBV6-5
CASSRDDRGLYEQYF
TGTGCCAGCAGCCGCGATGACAGGGGCCTCTACGAGCAGTACTTC
>-|TRBJ1-1|-|TRBV28
CASSLPGNTEAFF
TGTGCCAGCAGTTTGCCGGGGAACACTGAAGCTTTCTTT
>-|TRBJ1-5|TRBD1|TRBV19
CASSFRDRGLQPQHF
TGTGCCAGTAGTTTCCGGGACAGGGGGCTTCAGCCCCAGCATTTT
>-|TRBJ2-5|TRBD2|TRBV18
CASSPRSREVGETQYF
TGTGCCAGCTCACCAAGGTCGCGGGAGGTAGGAGAGACCCAGTACTTC
>few|TRBJ1-2|-|TRBV18
CASSPRQDNGYTF
TGTGCCAGCTCACCCCGACAAGACAATGGCTACACCTTC
>-|TRBJ2-7|-|TRBV27
CASWEEDYEQYF
TGTGCCAGCTGGGAGGAGGACTACGAGCAGTACTTC
>-|TRBJ2-2|TRBD1|TRBV10-3
CAISGGQGMNTGELFF
TGTGCCATCAGTGGGGGACAGGGGATGAACACCGGGGAGCTGTTTTTT
>-|TRBJ2-1|-|TRBV3-1/TRBV3-2
CASSQALSGYVYNEQFF
TGTGCCAGCAGCCAAGCTTTAAGCGGTTATGTCTACAATGAGCAGTTCTTC
>once|TRBJ1-2|-|TRBV12-3/TRBV12-4
CASSPSIDGYTF
TGTGCCAGCAGTCCATCTATCGATGGCTACACCTTC
>-|TRBJ2-1|-|TRBV5-1
CASSLDRDEQFF
TGCGCCAGCAGCTTGGACAGGGATGAGCAGTTCTTC
>-|TRBJ1-2|-|TRBV5-6
CASSSEGRRGYTF
TGTGCCAGCAGCTCGGAGGGACGTCGAGGCTACACCTTC